Here is one TCR beta chain with its context. This sample was included in a study of blood T cell repertoires in COVID-19. Study summary: Researchers got acute and convalescent COVID-19 samples from the United States, Italy and Spain. T cells, B-cell-depleted T cells, or PBMCs supplied cDNA or gDNA.

Authors' methods: Amplified reference gene primers provided the basis for estimating nucleated cell counts. The repertoire was sequenced with immunoSEQ multiplex PCR; TCRdb's copy has only in-frame clones and lacks some. V, J and clone size reflect that table, while D and trimming were determined from the DNA. The table shows some 120,000 clones, with around 90% occurring only once. V shed 7 bases, J shed 8 bases, and the junction held 10 bases outside the gene matches. CDR1 SGHAT and CDR2 FQNNGV come from the germline V gene. There are 14 residues in the CDR3. The chain recombines TRBV11-2 with TRBJ1-2; 10 nucleotides match TRBD1. The TCR was taken from a woman between 50 and 59 years old with active or convalescent COVID-19. The specimen sequenced was peripheral blood. The CDR3 sequence is CASTPGQGSYGYTF. The CDR3, as DNA: TGTGCCAGCACACCGGGACAGGGGTCCTACGGCTACACCTTC.